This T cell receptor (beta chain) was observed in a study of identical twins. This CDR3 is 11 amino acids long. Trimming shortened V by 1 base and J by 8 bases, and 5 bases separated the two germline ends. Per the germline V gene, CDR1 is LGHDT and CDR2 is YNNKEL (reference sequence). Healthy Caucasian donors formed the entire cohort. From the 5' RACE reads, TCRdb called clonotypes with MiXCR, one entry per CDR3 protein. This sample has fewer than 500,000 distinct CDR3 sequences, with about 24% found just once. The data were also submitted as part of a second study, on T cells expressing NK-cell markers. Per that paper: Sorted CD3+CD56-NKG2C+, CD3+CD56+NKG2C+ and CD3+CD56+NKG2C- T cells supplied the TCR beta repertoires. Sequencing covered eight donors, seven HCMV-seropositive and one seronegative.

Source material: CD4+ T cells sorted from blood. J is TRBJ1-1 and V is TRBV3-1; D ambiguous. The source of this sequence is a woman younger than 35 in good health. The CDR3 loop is CASSQVSEAFF. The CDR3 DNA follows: TGTGCCAGCAGCCAAGTCTCGGAAGCTTTCTTT. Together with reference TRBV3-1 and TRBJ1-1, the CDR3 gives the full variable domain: DTAVSQTPKYLVTQMGNDKSIKCEQNLGHDTMYWYKQDSKKFLKIMFSYNNKELIINETVPNRFSPKSPDKAHLNLHINSLELGDSAVYFCASSQVSEAFFGQGTRLTVV.